The 31 T cell receptor beta chains below all came from one sample that was sequenced in a study of T-cell memory formation after mild COVID-19. From the 5' RACE reads, TCRdb called clonotypes with MiXCR, one entry per CDR3 protein. The data show over 350,000 distinct CDR3 sequences, 24% seen once. The sequencing input was PBMCs or a T cell subset sorted from them (not recorded which). Receptors were obtained from an adult woman who had mild COVID-19 (a few samples of this study predate the infection). Cell type and time point are not known.

The chain links TRBV13 to TRBJ1-2; possible D gene TRBD1, 5 bases. Trimming took off 4 bases at V and 5 bases at J, with 26 bases between the two ends. The CDR3 runs 18 residues. Looked up from germline, CDR1 is PRHDT and CDR2 is FYEKMQ (reference sequence). The CDR3: CASSSVRQNLRTRYGYTF. For the CDR3, the DNA is TGTGCCAGCAGCTCGGTCCGACAGAATCTAAGAACGAGATATGGCTACACCTTC.

The chain carries TRBV24-1 and TRBJ2-2; possibly TRBD1 for D (6 bases). Trimming took off 6 bases at V and 4 bases at J, with 11 bases between the two ends. CDR3 length equals 14 residues. Per germline, CDR1 KGHDR and CDR2 SFDVKD. CDR3 sequence reads: CATSWAGATGELFF. The DNA of the CDR3 is TGTGCCACCAGTTGGGCAGGGGCCACCGGGGAGCTGTTTTTT.

This clonotype was seen many times. V gene TRBV4-3 combines with J gene TRBJ2-1; no clear D. Trimming removed 1 base at V and 6 bases at J, with 10 bases between. Germline CDR1 and CDR2: LGHNA and YSLEER. This CDR3 has 14 residues. The CDR3 is CASSQGEPSNEQFF. The CDR3, as DNA: TGCGCCAGCAGCCAAGGGGAACCTTCCAATGAGCAGTTCTTC.

This rearrangement joins TRBV12-3 or TRBV12-4 to TRBJ1-1; 11 positions match TRBD1. V dropped 4 bases and J dropped 3; count of bases not matched to a gene: 4. The CDR3 contains 15 residues. The CDR3 coding sequence is TGTGCCAGCAGTTCCAGGACAGGGGGCCACACTGAAGCTTTCTTT. Protein sequence: CASSSRTGGHTEAFF.

A few counts support this clonotype. J is TRBJ1-3 and V is TRBV7-8; 8 nucleotides line up with TRBD1. Trimming took 4 bases from V and 2 from J; bases not matched to a gene: 7. The CDR3 runs to 16 residues. From germline, CDR1 is SGHVS and CDR2 FQNEAQ. The CDR3 sequence is CASSYTTGGTGNTIYF. The DNA of the CDR3 is TGTGCCAGCAGCTATACTACAGGGGGAACTGGAAACACCATATATTTT.

This CDR3 is CASSPPYSSGGSYEQYF. The CDR3 DNA reads TGCGCCAGCAGCCCCCCGTACTCTAGCGGGGGGTCCTACGAGCAGTACTTC. The chain couples TRBV5-1 to TRBJ2-7, with 11 bases aligning to TRBD2. Germline CDR1 and CDR2: SGHRS and YFSETQ. The CDR3 runs 17 residues. The trim removed 4 bases at V and 1 base at J, leaving 10 bases unmatched.

This chain links TRBV11-2 with TRBJ2-2, with 13 nucleotides matching TRBD2. The CDR3 runs 16 residues. The junction had 5 bases not matched to a gene; V was cut back by 2 bases and J by 8 bases. From germline, CDR1 is SGHAT and CDR2 FQNNGV. CDR3 region: CASSLTGLAGSGELFF. The CDR3 DNA reads TGTGCCAGCAGCTTAACGGGACTAGCGGGGTCTGGGGAGCTGTTTTTT.

This clonotype was detected only a few times. The CDR3 DNA reads TGCAGTGCTAACGGACAGCTCCCCTACGAGCAGTACTTC. This encodes CSANGQLPYEQYF. The genes are TRBV20-1 and TRBJ2-7; D is perhaps TRBD1 (6 bases). CDR3 length equals 13 residues. Germline V gene data show CDR1 as DFQATT and CDR2 as SNEGSKA (reference sequence). Trimming removed 4 bases at V and 2 bases at J, with 12 bases between.

This chain joins TRBV10-3 and TRBJ1-1; 7 bases are a match to TRBD1. Germline-derived CDR1 and CDR2 are ENHRY and SYGVKD. This CDR3 contains 13 residues. V lost 4 bases to trimming and J lost 9 bases; unmatched junction nucleotides: 8. The DNA of the CDR3 is TGTGCCATCAGTGTTATAGAGGGACAGAAAGCTTTCTTT. Its translation: CAISVIEGQKAFF.

The chain has TRBV5-6 and TRBJ2-3, with D perhaps matching TRBD1 (5 bases). Germline V gene lookup returns CDR1 SGHDT and CDR2 YYEEEE. There are 14 residues in the CDR3. V dropped 1 base and J dropped 4 bases, with 10 bases sitting between them. CDR3 in amino acids: CASSLSQGPDTQYF. The CDR3 DNA reads as TGTGCCAGCAGCTTGAGCCAGGGTCCAGATACGCAGTATTTT. Full variable domain (outside the CDR3, taken from reference TRBV5-6 and TRBJ2-3): DAGVTQSPTHLIKTRGQQVTLRCSPKSGHDTVSWYQQALGQGPQFIFQYYEEEERQRGNFPDRFSGHQFPNYSSELNVNALLLGDSALYLCASSLSQGPDTQYFGPGTRLTVL.

This clonotype was seen a handful of times. The chain carries TRBV4-1 and TRBJ2-7; 10 nucleotides agree with TRBD1. Germline V gene data show CDR1 as MGHRA and CDR2 as YSYEKL. V shed 4 bases and J 3 bases; nucleotides not matched to a gene: 3. The CDR3 is 14 amino acids. CDR3 amino acids: CASSPGQGDYEQYF. The CDR3 DNA is TGCGCCAGCAGCCCCGGACAGGGGGACTACGAGCAGTACTTC.

V gene TRBV7-3 combines with J gene TRBJ2-5; 9 positions agree with TRBD2. V trimming: 4 bases; J trimming: 4 bases; junction bases outside the gene matches: 10. Germline V CDR1 and CDR2: SGHTA, FQGTGA. The CDR3 is 16 amino acids. The DNA for the CDR3 is TGTGCCAGCAGCTCCGTCGCGGGGGGGCCAGGAGAGACCCAGTACTTC. Translation: CASSSVAGGPGETQYF.

The V and J genes are TRBV4-1 and TRBJ1-5; D remains unclear. V was trimmed by 0 bases and J by 5 bases, leaving 5 bases between them. Looked up from germline, CDR1 is MGHRA and CDR2 is YSYEKL. The CDR3 length is 13 residues. The CDR3 is CASSQDLYQPQHF. For the CDR3, the DNA is TGCGCCAGCAGCCAAGACTTATATCAGCCCCAGCATTTT.

This clonotype was counted a single time. The chain has TRBV29-1 and TRBJ2-7; 10 nucleotides agree with TRBD1. V shed 7 bases and J 0 bases; nucleotides not matched to a gene: 9. Germline assignment: CDR1 SQVTM and CDR2 ANQGSEA. This CDR3 spans 15 amino acids. The CDR3 DNA reads as TGCAGCGGCACCCAGGGACAGGGGATCTCCTACGAGCAGTACTTC. It specifies CSGTQGQGISYEQYF.

This clonotype turned up a few times. V usage is TRBV29-1 and J usage is TRBJ2-7; TRBD1 might be the D (6 bases). Trimming shortened V by 6 bases and J by 1 base, and 10 bases separated the two germline ends. Germline CDR1 SQVTM, CDR2 ANQGSEA. This CDR3 has 12 residues. CDR3 sequence reads: CSVRDTSYEQYF. CDR3 sequence (DNA): TGCAGCGTCCGGGACACGTCCTACGAGCAGTACTTC.

The chain recombines TRBV5-7 with TRBJ1-1; 8 bases align to TRBD1. Being an ORF, TRBV5-7 has a function that is uncertain. The CDR3 loop spans 15 amino acids. Trimming took 4 bases from V and 8 from J; bases not matched to a gene: 13. The CDR3 reads CASSVMTPGGREAFF. The CDR3 DNA follows: TGTGCCAGCAGCGTCATGACCCCAGGGGGCAGAGAAGCTTTCTTT.

The rearrangement joins TRBV11-2 to TRBJ1-2; the match to TRBD1 covers 8 bases. The V gene's germline CDR1 is SGHAT and CDR2 FQNNGV. The junction had 6 bases not matched to a gene; V was cut back by 4 bases and J by 2 bases. This CDR3 has 15 residues. The CDR3 sequence: CASSSLDRANYGYTF. The CDR3 nucleotides are TGTGCCAGCAGCTCCCTGGACAGGGCCAACTATGGCTACACCTTC.

In its sample, this clonotype was seen a few times. The chain has TRBV5-1 and TRBJ2-7; TRBD1 aligns across 9 bases. This CDR3 is built from 15 residues. CDR1 SGHRS and CDR2 YFSETQ come from the germline V gene. J was trimmed by 2 bases and V by 4 bases; bases with no gene match: 7. CDR3 sequence: CASSLTRQGAYEQYF. The CDR3 DNA reads as TGCGCCAGCAGCCTAACAAGACAGGGGGCCTACGAGCAGTACTTC.

J is TRBJ2-3 and V is TRBV5-5; possibly TRBD2 for D (6 bases). CDR1 is SGHKS, CDR2 YYEKEE, per germline (reference sequence). Deletions cut 4 bases from V and 4 bases from J, with 10 bases between. The CDR3 is made up of 13 amino acids. CDR3 coding DNA: TGTGCCAGCAGCCCGGAGGGGCCAGATACGCAGTATTTT. It translates to CASSPEGPDTQYF.

This clonotype appeared a few times. The V call is TRBV9, the J call TRBJ2-7; 10 bases align to TRBD2. This CDR3 is 14 amino acids long. V lost 1 base to trimming and J lost 4 bases; unmatched junction nucleotides: 2. In germline, CDR1 is SGDLS, CDR2 YYNGEE. Here the CDR3 reads CASSVSGRAYEQYF. Here the CDR3 DNA reads TGTGCCAGCAGCGTAAGCGGGAGGGCGTACGAGCAGTACTTC. Looking up the rest from reference TRBV9 and TRBJ2-7 gives the full variable domain: DSGVTQTPKHLITATGQRVTLRCSPRSGDLSVYWYQQSLDQGLQFLIQYYNGEERAKGNILERFSAQQFPDLHSELNLSSLELGDSALYFCASSVSGRAYEQYFGPGTRLTVT.

This clonotype was seen a handful of times. CDR3 nucleotides: TGTGCCAGCTCACCGAAACTAGCGGCCGCGAACACCGGGGAGCTGTTTTTT. Amino acids: CASSPKLAAANTGELFF. The chain couples TRBV18 to TRBJ2-2, with 8 bases fitting TRBD2. Germline CDR1 KGHSH, CDR2 LQKENI. This CDR3 contains 17 residues. V trimming: 3 bases; J trimming: 0 bases; junction bases outside the gene matches: 6.

This clonotype came up many times. The CDR3 region has the DNA TGTGCCAGCAGTACTAGTGCAGAGACCCAGTACTTC. This encodes CASSTSAETQYF. The rearrangement joins TRBV6-5 to TRBJ2-5; D may be TRBD2 (5 bases). CDR3 length: 12 amino acids. Germline V lookup: CDR1 MNHEY, CDR2 SVGAGI. V shed 5 bases and J shed 4 bases, with 8 bases lying between them.

The V and J genes are TRBV29-1 and TRBJ2-1; 9 positions agree with TRBD1. The CDR3 totals 15 residues. Germline CDR1 reads SQVTM; CDR2 reads ANQGSEA. V trimming: 4 bases; J trimming: 2 bases; junction bases outside the gene matches: 6. The CDR3 protein is CSVVGGQGTYNEQFF. As DNA, the CDR3 is TGCAGCGTTGTGGGCGGACAGGGGACCTACAATGAGCAGTTCTTC.

The chain is built from TRBV28 and TRBJ2-3, with 9 bases identical to TRBD2. Germline CDR1 and CDR2: MDHEN and SYDVKM. Germline trimming cut 5 bases from V and 2 bases from J; bases unmatched to any gene: 8. The length of the CDR3 is 16 residues. The CDR3 DNA is TGTGCCAGCAGTCGCACAGCGGGGGGAGACACAGATACGCAGTATTTT. Protein sequence: CASSRTAGGDTDTQYF. The full variable domain, completed using reference TRBV28 and TRBJ2-3, is DVKVTQSSRYLVKRTGEKVFLECVQDMDHENMFWYRQDPGLGLRLIYFSYDVKMKEKGDIPEGYSVSREKKERFSLILESASTNQTSMYLCASSRTAGGDTDTQYFGPGTRLTVL.

This clonotype was picked up a small number of times. The V gene is TRBV2, the J gene TRBJ1-2; a possible D gene is TRBD1 (6 bases). The CDR3 sequence is 12 residues long. V lost 7 bases, J lost 3 bases, and 9 bases lay in between. From germline, CDR1 is SNHLY and CDR2 FYNNEI. In DNA form, the CDR3 reads TGTGCCAGCACGGGGGGCGACTATGGCTACACCTTC. It codes for CASTGGDYGYTF.

This clonotype was found a few times. V gene TRBV7-2 combines with J gene TRBJ2-7; D gene unclear. Deletions cut 4 bases from V and 3 bases from J, with 10 bases between. CDR1 SGHTA and CDR2 FQGNSA come from the germline V gene. The CDR3 is 13 residues long. The CDR3 nucleotides read TGTGCCAGCAGCTCCACAAGGGTCTACGAGCAGTACTTC. It is translated as CASSSTRVYEQYF.

This clonotype has just a few counts. The chain is built from TRBV20-1 and TRBJ2-7, with 11 positions matching TRBD1. Germline CDR1 reads DFQATT; CDR2 reads SNEGSKA (reference sequence). The CDR3 spans 12 residues. Trimming cost V 5 bases and J 7 bases; bases outside gene matches: 4. The DNA of the CDR3 is TGCAGTGCTCGGACAGGGGGCTCGGAGCAGTACTTC. This codes for CSARTGGSEQYF.

This clonotype came up a few times. This rearrangement joins TRBV5-1 to TRBJ1-1; D call uncertain. V shed 4 bases and J shed 1 base, with 11 bases lying between them. In germline, CDR1 is SGHRS, CDR2 YFSETQ. CDR3 length: 14 amino acids. CDR3 region: CASSITDGNTEAFF. CDR3 DNA sequence: TGCGCCAGCAGCATCACCGACGGGAACACTGAAGCTTTCTTT. Combining the CDR3 with reference TRBV5-1 and TRBJ1-1 gives the whole variable domain KAGVTQTPRYLIKTRGQQVTLSCSPISGHRSVSWYQQTPGQGLQFLFEYFSETQRNKGNFPGRFSGRQFSNSRSEMNVSTLELGDSALYLCASSITDGNTEAFFGQGTRLTVV.

This clonotype was recorded many times. CDR3 in DNA: TGTGCCAGCAGCGTAGTTAGCACAGATACGCAGTATTTT. As protein: CASSVVSTDTQYF. The chain joins TRBV9 to TRBJ2-3; no clear D gene. The CDR3 runs to 13 residues. Trimming removed 0 bases from V and 0 bases from J, with 2 bases in between. CDR1 is SGDLS and CDR2 is YYNGEE in the germline V gene.

This clonotype has more than one count but fewer than ten. The V call is TRBV24-1, the J call TRBJ2-1, with D possibly being TRBD2 (7 bases). V was trimmed by 5 bases and J by 6 bases, leaving 13 bases between them. The CDR3 length is 14 residues. Germline CDR1 is KGHDR and CDR2 is SFDVKD. DNA for the CDR3: TGTGCCACCAGTGTGTGGGGGGGCGGCAATGAGCAGTTCTTC. It specifies CATSVWGGGNEQFF.

This clonotype was detected once. V gene TRBV7-9 combines with J gene TRBJ2-1, with 11 bases that match TRBD2. With 2 bases clipped from V and 3 bases from J, the junction kept 12 bases outside the gene matches. CDR3 size: 19 residues. Germline V CDR1 and CDR2: SEHNR, FQNEAQ (reference sequence). CDR3 sequence reads: CASSLIGSGRVLSYNEQFF. The CDR3 nucleotides are TGTGCCAGCAGCTTAATAGGTAGCGGGAGGGTCCTCAGCTACAATGAGCAGTTCTTC.